This entry lists 25 T cell receptor beta chains sequenced from one sample in a study of blood T cell repertoires in COVID-19. Repertoires were generated with immunoSEQ multiplex PCR, while TCRdb's copy carries only in-frame clones and drops some. Among 250,000 or so clones listed, around 88% were seen once. Sequenced sample: peripheral blood. The receptors shown here come from a woman under 40 with COVID-19, enrolled during active disease.

In this sample, this clone turned up a few times. The genes are TRBV18 and TRBJ1-3; 9 nucleotides line up with TRBD1. V lost 4 bases and J lost 4; bases outside the gene matches: 8. Germline values: CDR1 KGHSH, CDR2 LQKENI. CDR3 size: 16 residues. The CDR3 protein is CASSLATGGEGNTIYF. In nucleotides, the CDR3 is TGTGCCAGCTCACTAGCAACAGGGGGCGAAGGAAACACCATATATTTT. Complete variable domain (other parts from reference TRBV18 and TRBJ1-3): NAGVMQNPRHLVRRRGQEARLRCSPMKGHSHVYWYRQLPEEGLKFMVYLQKENIIDESGMPKERFSAEFPKEGPSILRIQQVVRGDSAAYFCASSLATGGEGNTIYFGEGSWLTVV.

In nucleotides, the CDR3 is TGTGCCAGCAGCCGGGACAGGGGCACAGATACGCAGTATTTT. Translating it yields CASSRDRGTDTQYF. The J gene is TRBJ2-3, the V gene TRBV7-9, with 9 bases identical to TRBD1. Germline V gene lookup returns CDR1 SEHNR and CDR2 FQNEAQ (reference sequence). V trimming: 5 bases; J trimming: 1 base; junction bases outside the gene matches: 1. The CDR3 loop spans 14 amino acids.

V and J are TRBV5-4 and TRBJ2-7, with 9 bases fitting TRBD1. This CDR3 has 14 amino acids. Germline loops: CDR1 SGHNT, CDR2 YYREEE (reference sequence). Germline trimming cut 4 bases from V and 3 bases from J; bases unmatched to any gene: 5. CDR3: CASSATGGSYEQYF. The CDR3 DNA sequence: TGTGCCAGCAGCGCAACAGGGGGCAGCTACGAGCAGTACTTC.

The rearrangement uses TRBV5-4 and TRBJ2-1; TRBD2 matches at 9 bases. The J segment lost 3 bases and the V segment lost 7 bases, leaving 11 bases of the junction unmatched. The CDR3 spans 16 residues. Germline-derived CDR1 and CDR2 are SGHNT and YYREEE (reference sequence). CDR3 sequence: CASEQRAGGRYNEQFF. The DNA for the CDR3 is TGTGCCAGCGAACAGAGGGCGGGGGGGCGCTACAATGAGCAGTTCTTC. Full variable domain (remainder filled in from reference TRBV5-4 and TRBJ2-1): ETGVTQSPTHLIKTRGQQVTLRCSSQSGHNTVSWYQQALGQGPQFIFQYYREEENGRGNFPPRFSGLQFPNYSSELNVNALELDDSALYLCASEQRAGGRYNEQFFGPGTRLTVL.

The V call is TRBV6-4, the J call TRBJ2-5, with unresolved D. With 5 bases removed from V and 2 bases from J, the gap between germline ends came to 9 bases. The CDR3 is 13 amino acids. Germline CDR1 MRHNA, CDR2 SNTAGT. The CDR3 bases are TGTGCCAGCAGTCCCCAGGCACAAGAGACCCAGTACTTC. This translates into CASSPQAQETQYF.

This rearrangement joins TRBV10-1 to TRBJ2-7; D possibly corresponds to TRBD1 (6 bases). The CDR3 is 11 residues long. V was pared by 6 bases and J by 4 bases, with 7 bases between. From germline, CDR1 is WNHNN and CDR2 SYGVQD (reference sequence). The chain's CDR3 is CASSRGYEQYF. CDR3 DNA sequence: TGCGCCAGCAGCAGGGGATACGAGCAGTACTTC.

In DNA, the CDR3 is TGCGCCAGCAGCTCCGGGACTAGCGGGGACACAGATACGCAGTATTTT. It translates to CASSSGTSGDTDTQYF. The J gene is TRBJ2-3, the V gene TRBV5-1; 13 positions match TRBD2. The CDR3 covers 16 residues. The germline V gene encodes CDR1 SGHRS and CDR2 YFSETQ. V shed 3 bases, J shed 2 bases, and the junction held 3 bases outside the gene matches.

This clone was counted once. The CDR3 nucleotides read TGCGCCAGCAGCTTGGCGGGACAGGGGCAAGAGACCCAGTACTTC. It encodes CASSLAGQGQETQYF. V and J are TRBV5-1 and TRBJ2-5; 10 bases match TRBD1. The CDR3 sequence is 15 residues long. Germline CDR1 and CDR2: SGHRS and YFSETQ. After removal of 0 bases from V and 2 bases from J, the junction contained 1 base not matched to a gene.

The chain employs TRBV4-2 and TRBJ1-1; TRBD1 aligns across 7 bases. CDR3 length equals 14 residues. Germline V gene data show CDR1 as LGHNA and CDR2 as YNFKEQ. V was pared by 5 bases and J by 2 bases, with 5 bases of the junction left unmatched. Here the CDR3 reads CASSSRTGNTEAFF. CDR3 sequence (DNA): TGTGCCAGCAGCAGCCGGACAGGCAACACTGAAGCTTTCTTT.

Turning to this clone: A junction boundary mismatches the germline segment, possibly from a read error. The V gene is TRBV6-5, the J gene TRBJ2-3; 14 bases line up with TRBD2. CDR3 length: 13 amino acids. Germline CDR1 and CDR2: MNHEY and SVGAGI. CDR3 loop: CASSSALGLAGAF. The CDR3 bases are TGTGCCAGCAGTTCCGCCCTGGGACTAGCGGGGGCTTTT.

The genes are TRBV29-1 and TRBJ2-1, with D perhaps TRBD1 (6 bases). The V end was cut by 4 bases, the J end by 2 bases, with 9 bases between. Per the germline V gene, CDR1 is SQVTM and CDR2 is ANQGSEA. The CDR3 covers 13 residues. CDR3 coding DNA: TGCAGCGTTGCACAGGGAACCTACAATGAGCAGTTCTTC. Translating gives CSVAQGTYNEQFF.

The chain combines TRBV19 with TRBJ2-3; D might be TRBD2 (5 bases). The CDR3 runs 14 residues. From germline, CDR1 is LNHDA and CDR2 SQIVND (reference sequence). The ends were cut back, 5 bases at V and 9 bases at J, with 18 bases in the middle. The DNA for the CDR3 is TGTGCCAGTAGTGTACTACTAGATCCCCTCACGCAGTATTTT. Encoded protein: CASSVLLDPLTQYF.

This chain connects TRBV27 to TRBJ1-4; D not resolved. Germline lookup yields CDR1 MNHEY and CDR2 SMNVEV (reference sequence). The CDR3 runs to 13 residues. Between the trimmed V and J ends, which lost 6 bases and 8 bases, there was a span of 13 bases. CDR3 in amino acids: CASRKALEEKLFF. The CDR3 bases are TGTGCCAGCAGGAAAGCACTGGAGGAAAAACTGTTTTTT.

The chain uses TRBV10-2 and TRBJ2-1; 10 nucleotides line up with TRBD2. Trimming at V came to 6 bases and at J to 0 bases, leaving 2 bases not matched to a gene. The CDR3 runs to 15 residues. Germline lookup yields CDR1 WSHSY and CDR2 SAAADI. CDR3 sequence reads: CASRLAGSSYNEQFF. CDR3 nucleotides: TGCGCCAGCAGACTAGCGGGGAGCTCCTACAATGAGCAGTTCTTC.

The DNA for the CDR3 is TGTGCCAGCAGTCCGGGACAGGGATTTGTGACTAATGAAAAACTGTTTTTT. As protein: CASSPGQGFVTNEKLFF. This sequence joins TRBV27 and TRBJ1-4; TRBD1 matches 9 bases. The trim removed 5 bases at V and 2 bases at J, leaving 9 bases unmatched. The CDR3 contains 17 residues. In germline, CDR1 is MNHEY, CDR2 SMNVEV (reference sequence).

V gene TRBV10-2 combines with J gene TRBJ2-2, with 7 bases matching TRBD1. This CDR3 has 14 amino acids. Germline values: CDR1 WSHSY, CDR2 SAAADI. The J segment lost 5 bases and the V segment lost 7 bases, leaving 7 bases of the junction unmatched. The CDR3 loop is CASKQGHSTGELFF. The CDR3, as DNA: TGCGCCAGCAAACAGGGGCATTCGACCGGGGAGCTGTTTTTT.

The chain links TRBV10-1 to TRBJ1-1; D is ambiguous. V dropped 0 bases and J dropped 11 bases, with 13 bases sitting between them. The CDR3 covers 13 residues. In germline, CDR1 is WNHNN, CDR2 SYGVQD (reference sequence). The CDR3 bases are TGCGCCAGCAGTGAGTCTGGCCACAGCACGGCTTTCTTT. It is translated as CASSESGHSTAFF.

V is TRBV4-2 and J is TRBJ2-2, with D tentatively TRBD2 (5 bases). The CDR3 sequence is 15 residues long. V gave up 5 bases and J gave up 4 bases, with 14 bases separating them. Per the germline V gene, CDR1 is LGHNA and CDR2 is YNFKEQ. Here the CDR3 DNA reads TGTGCCAGCAGCGACTCGGGGTATAGCACCGGGGAGCTGTTTTTT. Translating gives CASSDSGYSTGELFF.

The chain is built from TRBV30 and TRBJ2-1; TRBD2 might be the D (5 bases). This CDR3 comprises 14 residues. The germline gives CDR1 GTSNPN, CDR2 SVGIG (reference sequence). V was clipped by 0 bases and J by 4 bases, with 10 bases between them. The CDR3: CAWSVGVGYNEQFF. The CDR3 nucleotides read TGTGCCTGGAGTGTGGGAGTTGGTTACAATGAGCAGTTCTTC.

The rearrangement joins TRBV7-2 to TRBJ2-7; possibly TRBD1 for D (6 bases). The CDR3 sequence is 14 residues long. In germline, CDR1 is SGHTA, CDR2 FQGNSA. The ends were cut back, 1 base at V and 4 bases at J, with 11 bases in the middle. CDR3 nucleotide sequence: TGTGCCAGCAGCTTAGGGGGGCTGGGTTACGAGCAGTACGTC. It is translated as CASSLGGLGYEQYV.

In DNA, the CDR3 is TGTGCCAGCAGGTGGACAGGCCGTACCTCACCCCTCCACTTT. Residues: CASRWTGRTSPLHF. The rearrangement uses TRBV11-2 and TRBJ1-6, with TRBD1 matching over 7 bases. The CDR3 loop spans 14 amino acids. Per the germline V gene, CDR1 is SGHAT and CDR2 is FQNNGV. The J segment lost 10 bases and the V segment lost 6 bases, leaving 9 bases of the junction unmatched.

The rearrangement links TRBV30 to TRBJ1-2; 7 nucleotides align to TRBD1. V shed 0 bases, J shed 8 bases, and the junction held 9 bases outside the gene matches. Per the germline V gene, CDR1 is GTSNPN and CDR2 is SVGIG (reference sequence). CDR3 length equals 14 residues. This CDR3 is CAWSVKGAVGGYTF. CDR3 DNA: TGTGCCTGGAGTGTAAAGGGGGCAGTAGGCGGCTACACCTTC.

The chain carries TRBV19 and TRBJ1-5; D gene uncertain. The germline CDR1 and CDR2 sequences are LNHDA and SQIVND (reference sequence). Trimming left V 1 base short and J 1 base short, with 5 bases between. This CDR3 comprises 14 residues. This CDR3 reads CASSIGRSNQPQHF. CDR3 bases: TGTGCCAGTAGTATAGGCAGGAGCAATCAGCCCCAGCATTTT.

V gene TRBV2 combines with J gene TRBJ1-1, with 7 nucleotides matching TRBD1. V gave up 10 bases and J gave up 4 bases; unmatched junction bases: 6. The CDR3 totals 12 residues. Germline V gene lookup returns CDR1 SNHLY and CDR2 FYNNEI. The CDR3 is CANPTGLTEAFF. CDR3 in DNA: TGTGCCAACCCGACAGGGCTCACTGAAGCTTTCTTT.

The CDR3 bases are TGTGCCAGCAGCCTAGGACAGGGGGGCACAGATACGCAGTATTTT. Translating it yields CASSLGQGGTDTQYF. The genes are TRBV2 and TRBJ2-3; TRBD1 aligns across 10 bases. The length of the CDR3 is 15 residues. CDR1 is SNHLY, CDR2 FYNNEI, per germline. V lost 6 bases, J lost 1 base, and 4 bases stayed unmatched.